Listed here are 18 T cell receptor beta chains from one sample, sequenced in a study of identical twins. MiXCR, run by TCRdb on the 5' RACE reads, gives a single entry per CDR3 protein. The table includes about 810,000 distinct CDR3 sequences, roughly 12% detected once. The sample was also linked to a second study, of yellow fever vaccine responses in identical twins.

The specimen was PBMCs. The receptors here all came from a woman under 30 in good health.

This clonotype was detected only a few times. This chain links TRBV13 with TRBJ2-1, with D possibly TRBD1 on 5 matching bases. V lost 4 bases to trimming and J lost 1 base, with 23 bases between them. From germline, CDR1 is PRHDT and CDR2 FYEKMQ (reference sequence). The CDR3 is 19 residues long. CDR3 nucleotide sequence: TGTGCCAGCAGCTCCTACATCCCCACGACAGTATTTTCCTACAATGAGCAGTTCTTC. Protein sequence: CASSSYIPTTVFSYNEQFF.

The gene calls are TRBV20-1 and TRBJ2-1; 15 bases align to TRBD2. V dropped 5 bases and J dropped 9; count of bases not matched to a gene: 8. The CDR3 is 15 residues long. CDR1 DFQATT and CDR2 SNEGSKA come from the germline V gene (reference sequence). The DNA of the CDR3 is TGCAGTGCTGATGGGACTAGCGGGAGGCTCGCTGAGCAGTTCTTC. As protein: CSADGTSGRLAEQFF.

The chain uses TRBV7-2 and TRBJ2-5; D might be TRBD2 (6 bases). Trimming pared 5 bases from V and 7 bases from J, leaving 17 bases between. Germline CDR1 and CDR2: SGHTA and FQGNSA. CDR3 length: 14 residues. The CDR3 spells CASSTDGGAGTQYF. The CDR3 DNA follows: TGTGCCAGCAGCACAGACGGCGGAGCGGGGACCCAGTACTTC.

In its sample, this clonotype was seen a few times. This chain connects TRBV28 to TRBJ1-5; 8 nucleotides agree with TRBD1. J was trimmed by 3 bases and V by 5 bases; bases with no gene match: 6. CDR1 MDHEN and CDR2 SYDVKM come from the germline V gene. The CDR3 runs 15 residues. The CDR3 spells CASSPRDRPNQPQHF. CDR3 nucleotides: TGTGCCAGCAGTCCTCGGGACAGGCCCAATCAGCCCCAGCATTTT. Supplemented by reference TRBV28 and TRBJ1-5, the full variable domain reads DVKVTQSSRYLVKRTGEKVFLECVQDMDHENMFWYRQDPGLGLRLIYFSYDVKMKEKGDIPEGYSVSREKKERFSLILESASTNQTSMYLCASSPRDRPNQPQHFGDGTRLSIL.

The chain has TRBV12-3 or TRBV12-4 and TRBJ1-4, with D maybe TRBD1 (5 bases). V was trimmed by 5 bases and J by 7 bases, leaving 20 bases between them. This CDR3 has 16 residues. As DNA, the CDR3 is TGTGCCAGCAGTGAGTACGGGGCACGGTCTCCTGAAAAACTGTTTTTT. As protein: CASSEYGARSPEKLFF.

Ten or more counts support this clonotype. V is TRBV7-2 and J is TRBJ2-5; 7 bases match TRBD1. The ends lost 1 base at V and 4 bases at J; junction bases unmatched: 9. CDR1 is SGHTA and CDR2 is FQGNSA in the germline V gene. The CDR3 runs 16 residues. The CDR3 bases are TGTGCCAGCAGCTTAGGAACAGGGGCAGTTGGAGAGACCCAGTACTTC. Protein product: CASSLGTGAVGETQYF.

The sample holds a few counts of this clonotype. This sequence joins TRBV12-3 or TRBV12-4 and TRBJ1-2; D unresolved. Trimming took 7 bases from V and 5 from J, leaving 8 bases between them. CDR3 length: 11 residues. CDR3 protein: CASTQRYGYTF. The CDR3 DNA reads TGTGCCAGCACCCAGAGATATGGCTACACCTTC.

The V and J genes are TRBV7-2 and TRBJ2-1, with 12 bases identical to TRBD1. The CDR3 covers 16 residues. Trimming removed 5 bases from V and 7 bases from J; junction bases left unmatched: 9. The germline V gene encodes CDR1 SGHTA and CDR2 FQGNSA. The CDR3 DNA reads as TGTGCCAGCAGCCCCTCGGGACAGGGGGCATTAAATGAGCAGTTCTTC. Translating it yields CASSPSGQGALNEQFF.

This clonotype was picked up a small number of times. The chain employs TRBV20-1 and TRBJ2-1, with 10 bases that match TRBD2. The CDR3 is 15 residues long. CDR1 is DFQATT, CDR2 SNEGSKA, per germline (reference sequence). V lost 0 bases, J lost 8 bases, and 7 bases stayed unmatched. CDR3 in amino acids: CSARDPAGGPDEQFF. DNA of the CDR3: TGCAGTGCTAGAGATCCAGCGGGAGGGCCAGATGAGCAGTTCTTC.

The V and J genes are TRBV7-6 and TRBJ2-1; D remains unclear. V was pared by 5 bases and J by 9 bases, with 11 bases between. From germline, CDR1 is SGHVS and CDR2 FNYEAQ. The CDR3 contains 12 residues. The CDR3 loop reads CASSSTVGEQFF. The CDR3 DNA reads TGTGCCAGCAGCAGCACAGTCGGTGAGCAGTTCTTC. Supplemented by reference TRBV7-6 and TRBJ2-1, the full variable domain reads GAGVSQSPRYKVTKRGQDVALRCDPISGHVSLYWYRQALGQGPEFLTYFNYEAQQDKSGLPNDRFSAERPEGSISTLTIQRTEQRDSAMYRCASSSTVGEQFFGPGTRLTVL.

This clonotype was seen many times. The chain combines TRBV29-1 with TRBJ1-2; D not certain. Germline-derived CDR1 and CDR2 are SQVTM and ANQGSEA. V lost 3 bases and J 9 bases, leaving 8 bases between the germline ends. CDR3 length equals 10 residues. CDR3 residues: CSVDSGSYTF. DNA for the CDR3: TGCAGCGTTGATTCGGGTAGCTACACCTTC.

J is TRBJ1-2 and V is TRBV6-5; the D is unclear. V was trimmed by 3 bases and J by 4 bases, leaving 9 bases between them. The CDR3 has 13 amino acids. Germline V gene data show CDR1 as MNHEY and CDR2 as SVGAGI. CDR3 in DNA: TGTGCCAGCAGTTATCGGGGAACCTATGGCTACACCTTC. Protein product: CASSYRGTYGYTF.

The chain recombines TRBV6-5 with TRBJ2-7, with 9 bases aligning to TRBD1. With V trimmed by 6 bases and J by 6 bases, 9 bases remained unmatched. This CDR3 is 14 amino acids long. CDR1 is MNHEY, CDR2 SVGAGI, per germline. CDR3 protein: CASREGQGILEQYF. The CDR3 coding sequence is TGTGCCAGCAGGGAAGGACAGGGGATCCTCGAGCAGTACTTC.

This clonotype was detected many times. This chain uses TRBV12-3 or TRBV12-4 with TRBJ2-3; 8 bases are a match to TRBD2. The CDR3 has 16 amino acids. The ends lost 6 bases at V and 1 base at J; junction bases unmatched: 9. DNA of the CDR3: TGTGCCAGCAGACCCGGGACTAGGCTCGGCACAGATACGCAGTATTTT. It specifies CASRPGTRLGTDTQYF.

This clonotype was seen repeatedly, ten times or more. V is TRBV7-2 and J is TRBJ2-1; D remains unclear. The germline CDR1 and CDR2 sequences are SGHTA and FQGNSA. The CDR3 runs to 13 residues. The V and J ends lost 4 bases and 3 bases respectively, with 7 bases between them. The CDR3 DNA sequence: TGTGCCAGCAGCTACGGAGACTACAATGAGCAGTTCTTC. Translating it yields CASSYGDYNEQFF.

CDR3 bases: TGCAGTGCTAGAGCTAGCGGTTCAGATACGCAGTATTTT. Translating gives CSARASGSDTQYF. This chain links TRBV20-1 with TRBJ2-3; 7 bases fit TRBD2. The CDR3 extends over 13 amino acids. Germline values: CDR1 DFQATT, CDR2 SNEGSKA (reference sequence). The ends lost 1 base at V and 4 bases at J; junction bases unmatched: 2.

This clonotype was observed a few times. The chain couples TRBV2 to TRBJ2-5, with 8 bases aligning to TRBD1. After removal of 8 bases from V and 7 bases from J, the junction contained 12 bases not matched to a gene. The CDR3 sequence is 14 residues long. Germline CDR1 SNHLY, CDR2 FYNNEI. CDR3 nucleotides: TGTGCCAGCGGAAGAACAGGGGGAGCGGTGACCCAGTACTTC. Its translation: CASGRTGGAVTQYF.

This clonotype has just a few counts. The V call is TRBV4-2, the J call TRBJ2-1, with TRBD2 matching 7 bases. Germline CDR1 reads LGHNA; CDR2 reads YNFKEQ. Trimming removed 0 bases from V and 6 bases from J; junction bases left unmatched: 5. The CDR3 spans 15 residues. The CDR3 DNA sequence: TGTGCCAGCAGCCAAGATCCGGGACTACTCAATGAGCAGTTCTTC. This gives the protein CASSQDPGLLNEQFF.